These 26 T cell receptor beta chains were sequenced from one sample in a study of blood T cell repertoires in COVID-19 (dated by TCRdb to 2020 to 2021). The library was produced with the immunoSEQ multiplex PCR assay. TCRdb took this table from immuneACCESS and kept in-frame rearrangements with V and J called. Such tables lack part of the clones; where checked against another copy, unresolved V genes explain under half of the gap, and the rest is unexplained. The sample records around 180,000 clones, 88% of which are singletons. Of the sample, 20% to 30% is held by the ten largest clones. The sample comprised peripheral blood. These receptor sequences come from a man aged 60 to 69 with acute or convalescent COVID-19.

The gene calls are TRBV6-5 and TRBJ1-2; the match to TRBD1 covers 9 bases. With V trimmed by 6 bases and J by 5 bases, 4 bases remained unmatched. The CDR3 covers 13 residues. Germline lookup yields CDR1 MNHEY and CDR2 SVGAGI. CDR3 residues: CASSDRGWYGYTF. Here the CDR3 DNA reads TGTGCCAGCAGCGACAGGGGGTGGTATGGCTACACCTTC.

The chain links TRBV6-5 to TRBJ2-5, with 7 bases lining up with TRBD2. With V trimmed by 10 bases and J by 7 bases, 9 bases remained unmatched. CDR3 length: 12 amino acids. Per germline, CDR1 MNHEY and CDR2 SVGAGI. The CDR3 nucleotides read TGTGCCACCTGGTCGCCGGGGGGGACCCAGTACTTC. Encoded protein: CATWSPGGTQYF.

V and J are TRBV2 and TRBJ1-2; D is uncertain. The length of the CDR3 is 13 residues. V gave up 11 bases and J gave up 4 bases, with 17 bases separating them. Per the germline V gene, CDR1 is SNHLY and CDR2 is FYNNEI. The CDR3, as DNA: TGTGCCGCCCACCAACAGATACTCTATGGCTACACCTTC. It translates to CAAHQQILYGYTF.

For the CDR3, the DNA is TGTGCCAGTGACGGGCAGCGGGGGAATGAGCAGTTCTTC. This encodes CASDGQRGNEQFF. V usage is TRBV12-3 or TRBV12-4 and J usage is TRBJ2-1; 8 nucleotides line up with TRBD2. V gave up 9 bases and J gave up 7 bases; unmatched junction bases: 8. The CDR3 sequence is 13 residues long.

This chain joins TRBV7-2 and TRBJ1-2, with 9 bases identical to TRBD1. The V gene end was trimmed by 5 bases and the J gene end by 5 bases; junction bases not matched to a gene: 12. Germline CDR1 SGHTA, CDR2 FQGNSA. The CDR3 has 16 residues. CDR3 coding DNA: TGTGCCAGCAGCGCAACACAGGGGGCGAGTGGGTATGGCTACACCTTC. This sequence encodes CASSATQGASGYGYTF.

This clone was seen more than once but under ten times. CDR3 in amino acids: CASSNSGRRGYNEQFF. The CDR3 DNA is TGTGCCAGCAGCAATAGCGGGAGGAGGGGTTACAATGAGCAGTTCTTC. The chain is built from TRBV7-2 and TRBJ2-1; 10 bases match TRBD2. V lost 5 bases and J lost 4; bases outside the gene matches: 8. The CDR3 contains 16 residues. Germline lookup yields CDR1 SGHTA and CDR2 FQGNSA.

V and J are TRBV7-6 and TRBJ2-5, with 8 positions matching TRBD2. Germline CDR1 reads SGHVS; CDR2 reads FNYEAQ. This CDR3 is 16 amino acids long. V gave up 5 bases and J gave up 2 bases; unmatched junction bases: 10. CDR3 bases: TGTGCCAGCAGCCTCCGGGAGGGGTTAGGACAAGAGACCCAGTACTTC. This encodes CASSLREGLGQETQYF.

The chain links TRBV9 to TRBJ1-6; TRBD1 matches 7 bases. J lost 7 bases, V lost 0 bases, and 4 bases had no gene match. This CDR3 has 15 amino acids. The V gene's germline CDR1 is SGDLS and CDR2 YYNGEE. The CDR3 coding sequence is TGTGCCAGCAGCGTAGGACAGGGTAACAATTCACCCCTCCACTTT. Translating gives CASSVGQGNNSPLHF.

This chain joins TRBV27 and TRBJ2-2; D gene unclear. The CDR3 is made up of 16 amino acids. CDR1 MNHEY and CDR2 SMNVEV come from the germline V gene (reference sequence). V dropped 6 bases and J dropped 6 bases, with 20 bases sitting between them. CDR3 in amino acids: CASRFTTSQRSGELFF. In DNA, the CDR3 is TGTGCCAGCAGGTTCACTACCTCTCAGCGATCCGGGGAGCTGTTTTTT.

This clone was recorded once. The gene calls are TRBV30 and TRBJ1-4, with D unclear. CDR1 is GTSNPN and CDR2 is SVGIG in the germline V gene (reference sequence). The CDR3 spans 15 residues. Deletions cut 1 base from V and 1 base from J, with 10 bases between. The CDR3 loop is CAWSGRVETNEKLFF. The DNA of the CDR3 is TGTGCCTGGAGTGGCCGGGTCGAAACTAATGAAAAACTGTTTTTT.

The rearrangement joins TRBV15 to TRBJ2-5; D unclear. The CDR3 extends over 14 amino acids. Germline V gives CDR1 LNHNV, CDR2 YYDKDF (reference sequence). Trimming took off 5 bases at V and 2 bases at J, with 12 bases between the two ends. CDR3 residues: CATSVGSSQETQYF. The DNA of the CDR3 is TGTGCCACCAGCGTCGGTAGCAGTCAAGAGACCCAGTACTTC.

The V gene is TRBV24-1, the J gene TRBJ1-4; no reliable D call. With 4 bases removed from V and 8 bases from J, the gap between germline ends came to 13 bases. Per germline, CDR1 KGHDR and CDR2 SFDVKD. CDR3 length equals 14 residues. The CDR3 is CATSEVREGEKLFF. In DNA, the CDR3 is TGTGCCACCAGTGAGGTGAGGGAAGGGGAAAAACTGTTTTTT.

The chain has TRBV11-3 and TRBJ2-1, with 13 bases lining up with TRBD2. CDR1 is SGHNT, CDR2 YENEEA, per germline. The CDR3 contains 16 residues. V trimming: 1 base; J trimming: 12 bases; junction bases outside the gene matches: 9. The DNA of the CDR3 is TGTGCCAGCAGCTTAGTTTCTCGGACTAGCGGGAGTTGGCAGTTCTTC. Amino acid sequence: CASSLVSRTSGSWQFF.

The chain joins TRBV2 to TRBJ2-3, with 7 bases lining up with TRBD1. Germline values: CDR1 SNHLY, CDR2 FYNNEI. This CDR3 has 15 amino acids. Trimming at V came to 4 bases and at J to 0 bases, leaving 4 bases not matched to a gene. The CDR3 coding sequence is TGTGCCAGCAGTGGGACAGGTTACAGCACAGATACGCAGTATTTT. Amino acid sequence: CASSGTGYSTDTQYF.

This chain connects TRBV2 to TRBJ1-1, with D uncertain. V was trimmed by 6 bases and J by 6 bases, leaving 17 bases between them. This CDR3 spans 14 amino acids. The germline gives CDR1 SNHLY, CDR2 FYNNEI. The CDR3 loop is CASRNSINEPEAFF. CDR3 coding DNA: TGTGCCAGCAGAAACTCTATTAACGAACCTGAAGCTTTCTTT.

The chain combines TRBV6-5 with TRBJ1-4; 9 nucleotides line up with TRBD1. Germline V lookup: CDR1 MNHEY, CDR2 SVGAGI. V lost 7 bases to trimming and J lost 5 bases; unmatched junction nucleotides: 8. The CDR3 runs 15 residues. The CDR3 here is CASMGTGLKNEKLFF. The CDR3 region has the DNA TGTGCCAGCATGGGGACAGGGTTGAAGAATGAAAAACTGTTTTTT.

This clone was picked up a small number of times. This chain uses TRBV30 with TRBJ1-6; the match to TRBD1 covers 9 bases. CDR3 size: 14 residues. Germline V gene lookup returns CDR1 GTSNPN and CDR2 SVGIG (reference sequence). V lost 7 bases and J lost 10; bases outside the gene matches: 11. Here the CDR3 reads CASKAGTGNSPLHF. The CDR3 region has the DNA TGTGCCTCGAAGGCGGGGACAGGGAACTCACCCCTCCACTTT. Full variable domain (remainder filled in from reference TRBV30 and TRBJ1-6): SQTIHQWPATLVQPVGSPLSLECTVEGTSNPNLYWYRQAAGRGLQLLFYSVGIGQISSEVPQNLSASRPQDRQFILSSKKLLLSDSGFYLCASKAGTGNSPLHFGNGTRLTVT.

CDR3 region: CASILRGGETQYF. In nucleotides, the CDR3 is TGTGCCAGCATCCTAAGAGGGGGAGAGACCCAGTACTTC. The chain combines TRBV6-6 with TRBJ2-5, with a weak D call TRBD1 (6 bases). V gave up 7 bases and J gave up 4 bases, with 13 bases separating them. Germline V gives CDR1 MNHNY, CDR2 SVGAGI (reference sequence). This CDR3 has 13 amino acids.

This clone appeared a single time. The chain is built from TRBV7-6 and TRBJ2-5; 9 nucleotides line up with TRBD2. V was pared by 1 base and J by 7 bases, with 10 bases of the junction left unmatched. Looked up from germline, CDR1 is SGHVS and CDR2 is FNYEAQ. This CDR3 contains 16 residues. CDR3 coding DNA: TGTGCCAGCAGCTTAGGTCCTAGCGGGACGGTTGGGACCCAGTACTTC. It yields the protein CASSLGPSGTVGTQYF.

V and J are TRBV7-6 and TRBJ1-3, with TRBD1 identical over 8 bases. Trimming removed 2 bases from V and 0 bases from J; junction bases left unmatched: 6. Germline CDR1 SGHVS, CDR2 FNYEAQ. There are 17 residues in the CDR3. The DNA of the CDR3 is TGTGCCAGCAGCTTAATGGACAGGGCCTTCTCTGGAAACACCATATATTTT. Translation gives CASSLMDRAFSGNTIYF.

This chain joins TRBV18 and TRBJ1-6, with D maybe TRBD1 (6 bases). The CDR3 spans 14 residues. V was pared by 3 bases and J by 7 bases, with 10 bases between. CDR1 is KGHSH, CDR2 LQKENI, per germline. The CDR3 here is CASSPTGQNSPLHF. The CDR3 DNA is TGTGCCAGCTCACCTACAGGGCAGAATTCACCCCTCCACTTT.

The J gene is TRBJ1-1, the V gene TRBV27; no reliable D call. CDR3 length: 15 amino acids. Germline lookup yields CDR1 MNHEY and CDR2 SMNVEV (reference sequence). V lost 4 bases and J lost 6, with 18 bases in between. CDR3 DNA sequence: TGTGCCAGCAGTTCCACCGGGAACAGAGGAGCTGAAGCTTTCTTT. This sequence encodes CASSSTGNRGAEAFF.

The chain has TRBV30 and TRBJ2-5, with D perhaps matching TRBD1 (6 bases). The CDR3 spans 14 residues. V was pared by 5 bases and J by 5 bases, with 18 bases between. Germline loops: CDR1 GTSNPN, CDR2 SVGIG (reference sequence). The CDR3 DNA reads TGTGCCTGGGACACAGGGCAATGGGGCGAGACCCAGTACTTC. Its protein product is CAWDTGQWGETQYF.

The gene calls are TRBV6-2 or TRBV6-3 and TRBJ2-6; 7 bases line up with TRBD2. Germline CDR1 is MNHEY and CDR2 is SVGEGT. J was trimmed by 2 bases and V by 0 bases; bases with no gene match: 1. CDR3 length: 16 residues. This CDR3 reads CASSYSRGAGANVLTF. The CDR3 DNA follows: TGTGCCAGCAGTTACTCTCGGGGGGCTGGGGCCAACGTCCTGACTTTC.

The V and J genes are TRBV7-9 and TRBJ2-2; TRBD2 matches at 10 bases. Germline loops: CDR1 SEHNR, CDR2 FQNEAQ (reference sequence). The CDR3 totals 16 residues. V trimming: 5 bases; J trimming: 1 base; junction bases outside the gene matches: 4. CDR3: CASSPRTSGNTGELFF. For the CDR3, the DNA is TGTGCCAGCAGCCCCAGGACTAGCGGGAACACCGGGGAGCTGTTTTTT.

The chain recombines TRBV5-6 with TRBJ2-2, with D unresolved. Trimming removed 1 base at V and 0 bases at J, with 7 bases between. Germline CDR1 and CDR2: SGHDT and YYEEEE. The CDR3 extends over 15 amino acids. The CDR3 region is CASSLYGANTGELFF. CDR3 coding DNA: TGTGCCAGCAGCTTGTACGGAGCGAACACCGGGGAGCTGTTTTTT.